This TCR beta chain was identified in a study of blood T cell repertoires in COVID-19. Study overall: PBMCs, B-cell-depleted T cells, or T cells provided the cDNA or gDNA that made up the material.

This clone was recorded once. The CDR3 contains 11 residues. Germline CDR1 SQVTM, CDR2 ANQGSEA. V shed 4 bases and J shed 4 bases, with 5 bases lying between them. Original processing methods: Estimates of nucleated cell counts were drawn from the amplification of reference gene primers. The assay was immunoSEQ multiplex PCR, and TCRdb's table has in-frame clones only and misses some. V, J and clone size are those of that table, while D and trimming were read from the DNA. The table records about 260,000 clones, about nine tenths of them present only once. Sequenced: peripheral blood. This sequence was found in a person aged 18-35 years with COVID-19, enrolled during active disease. V and J are TRBV29-1 and TRBJ2-1, with no clear D. The CDR3 nucleotides read TGCAGCGTTGGACTTTACAATGAGCAGTTCTTC. This codes for CSVGLYNEQFF.